This record concerns one T cell receptor beta chain sequence. Its antigen is not identified. The sample comes from a study of shared clonotypes between healthy human individuals. Study at large: The plates for each donor numbered three CD4 naive, three CD4 memory, two CD8 naive and one CD8 memory.

Sequencing used immunoSEQ multiplex PCR; TCRdb keeps in-frame clones, though not all of them. This sample has over a million clones; around 78% occur once, and the top ten carry 0.55% to 0.7%. CDR3 size: 10 residues. Per the germline V gene, CDR1 is SQVTM and CDR2 is ANQGSEA. The V gene lost 6 bases and the J gene lost 4 bases, with 6 bases spanning the gap. Findings of the study overall: All-four-donor shared clonotypes had higher generation probabilities than non-shared clonotypes did.

The TCR comes from a man younger than 35 in good health. Some clones in this sample may be carry-over from other donors' samples. The rearrangement links TRBV29-1 to TRBJ2-5; D is unresolved. The sample consisted of memory CD4+ T cells from PBMCs. Subset noted: CD45RA-negative fraction. In DNA form, the CDR3 reads TGCAGCGTAACAACAGAGACCCAGTACTTC. This encodes CSVTTETQYF.